This T cell receptor (beta chain) was sequenced in a study of T cell repertoires in cytomegalovirus infection. Study at large: CMV epitopes used comprised recently identified HLA-C-restricted ones and well-studied HLA-B-restricted ones. Overall study findings and caveats: There were HLA-C-restricted CMV-specific TCR beta clonotypes dominating the ex vivo response.

This CDR3 comprises 16 residues. Germline CDR1 reads SGHVS; CDR2 reads FQNEAQ. Trimming left V 5 bases short and J 5 bases short, with 19 bases between. TCRdb reprocessed the reads via MiXCR and lists one record per CDR3 protein. The sample gives roughly 280,000 distinct CDR3 sequences, 22% of which show up once; approximately 19% is in the top ten. This clonotype is large within its sample. What it recognizes is unknown. This sequence originates from a human donor in good health (CMV status not recorded). Some clones in this sample may be carry-over from other donors' samples. Sequenced material: cultured PBMCs, taken from culture after CMV antigen stimulation. The chain has TRBV7-8 and TRBJ1-5; D gene unclear. CDR3 sequence (DNA): TGTGCCAGCAGCCTCCGGGAGCGGGCTCGCGATCAGCCCCAGCATTTT. Translated: CASSLRERARDQPQHF.